The 30 T cell receptor beta chains below were found in one sample sequenced in a study of patients and donors after allogeneic stem cell transplantation. One entry per CDR3 protein, called by TCRdb with MiXCR from the RT-PCR reads. The data contain about a million distinct CDR3 sequences, around 17% of them seen just once; the ten biggest clones take up 5.5% to 6.5%. The sequencing input was blood, either unsorted or a sorted T cell fraction (not recorded which). The receptor set was obtained from a human donor who was either an allogeneic HSCT recipient or a stem cell or donor lymphocyte infusion donor (not recorded which). It is not recorded whose cells these are; they may come from a transplant donor.

The chain carries TRBV6-5 and TRBJ1-1; D gene unclear. The V end was cut by 0 bases, the J end by 4 bases, with 15 bases between. The germline V gene has CDR1 MNHEY and CDR2 SVGAGI. The CDR3 totals 16 residues. This CDR3 reads CASSYSFGHEGTEAFF. The CDR3 DNA sequence: TGTGCCAGCAGTTACTCTTTCGGTCACGAGGGCACTGAAGCTTTCTTT.

This clonotype was seen at least ten times. This chain connects TRBV7-2 to TRBJ2-7, with D possibly TRBD1 on 6 matching bases. The germline V gene has CDR1 SGHTA and CDR2 FQGNSA. The CDR3 has 13 amino acids. Trimming shortened V by 6 bases and J by 0 bases, and 9 bases separated the two germline ends. The CDR3 spells CASSWDNSYEQYF. The DNA for the CDR3 is TGTGCCAGCAGTTGGGACAACTCCTACGAGCAGTACTTC.

This clonotype was counted between two and nine times. The chain links TRBV5-1 to TRBJ2-5; 7 positions agree with TRBD1. The trim removed 4 bases at V and 2 bases at J, leaving 8 bases unmatched. CDR1 is SGHRS, CDR2 YFSETQ, per germline. The length of the CDR3 is 15 residues. The CDR3 here is CASSPGQAQQETQYF. In DNA, the CDR3 is TGCGCCAGCAGCCCCGGACAGGCACAACAAGAGACCCAGTACTTC.

The rearrangement joins TRBV5-1 to TRBJ2-5, with 12 bases fitting TRBD2. The CDR3 sequence is 16 residues long. V shed 1 base and J 4 bases; nucleotides not matched to a gene: 5. Germline assignment: CDR1 SGHRS and CDR2 YFSETQ. The CDR3 loop reads CASSLFVGLAGETQYF. Here the CDR3 DNA reads TGCGCCAGCAGCTTGTTCGTGGGACTAGCGGGAGAGACCCAGTACTTC.

The V call is TRBV12-3 or TRBV12-4, the J call TRBJ1-6, with 12 positions matching TRBD1. V lost 3 bases, J lost 10 bases, and 1 base stayed unmatched. The length of the CDR3 is 14 residues. This CDR3 reads CASSFGTGGSPLHF. Written as DNA, the CDR3 is TGTGCCAGCAGTTTTGGGACAGGGGGCTCACCCCTCCACTTT.

The CDR3 DNA reads TGTGCCAGCGGGGCTCGCGGGGGGCGAAACAATGAGCAGTTCTTC. Amino acid sequence: CASGARGGRNNEQFF. The rearrangement links TRBV6-1 to TRBJ2-1; 8 bases align to TRBD2. After removal of 8 bases from V and 5 bases from J, the junction contained 11 bases not matched to a gene. The germline gives CDR1 MNHNS, CDR2 SASEGT. The CDR3 is made up of 15 amino acids.

In its sample, this clonotype was seen a few times. The V call is TRBV12-3 or TRBV12-4, the J call TRBJ2-5; a weak D match, TRBD1 (6 bases). The V and J ends lost 5 bases and 14 bases respectively, with 18 bases between them. This CDR3 spans 12 amino acids. CDR3 DNA: TGTGCCAGCAGTCCCGGACGGGACAAGGCCTACTTC. Protein sequence: CASSPGRDKAYF.

The chain is built from TRBV7-2 and TRBJ1-6; 7 bases agree with TRBD1. J gave up 10 bases and V 4 bases, and 7 bases lay outside the gene matches. The CDR3 has 14 amino acids. The V gene's germline CDR1 is SGHTA and CDR2 FQGNSA. The CDR3 region has the DNA TGTGCCAGCAGCTCAAGGGCAGGGGGATCACCCCTCCACTTT. Amino acids: CASSSRAGGSPLHF.

This clonotype was picked up many times. The chain has TRBV12-3 or TRBV12-4 and TRBJ1-6, with TRBD1 as a possible D gene (6 bases). V dropped 5 bases and J dropped 2 bases, with 13 bases sitting between them. This CDR3 is built from 16 residues. The CDR3 nucleotides are TGTGCCAGCAGTGTAGGGGGGTCTGCCTATAATTCACCCCTCCACTTT. This sequence encodes CASSVGGSAYNSPLHF.

This clonotype turned up a few times. This chain connects TRBV12-3 or TRBV12-4 to TRBJ2-3; TRBD2 matches at 7 bases. This CDR3 is built from 16 residues. V was pared by 7 bases and J by 1 base, with 11 bases of the junction left unmatched. The CDR3 nucleotides read TGTGCCAGCACCCCCCCCGGGACTACTCGCACAGATACGCAGTATTTT. Its translation: CASTPPGTTRTDTQYF.

This clonotype has just a few counts. The chain carries TRBV12-3 or TRBV12-4 and TRBJ2-1; D gene unclear. Deletions cut 10 bases from V and 2 bases from J, with 18 bases between. The CDR3 spans 15 residues. The CDR3 loop is CAISLAARPYNEQFF. As DNA, the CDR3 is TGTGCCATCAGCCTGGCGGCAAGGCCCTACAATGAGCAGTTCTTC.

The chain joins TRBV4-2 to TRBJ1-2; 7 positions match TRBD1. This CDR3 is 16 amino acids long. Trimming took 0 bases from V and 1 from J; bases not matched to a gene: 5. Germline values: CDR1 LGHNA, CDR2 YNFKEQ. The CDR3: CASSQEGTDYNYGYTF. Here the CDR3 DNA reads TGTGCCAGCAGCCAAGAGGGGACAGACTATAACTATGGCTACACCTTC.

The V and J genes are TRBV6-1 and TRBJ1-5, with TRBD1 matching 7 bases. Germline V gene sequence: CDR1 MNHNS, CDR2 SASEGT. Unmatched junction bases numbered 4, after V lost 5 bases and J lost 0 bases. The CDR3 totals 15 residues. This chain's CDR3 is CASSRTGHSNQPQHF. CDR3 sequence (DNA): TGTGCCAGCAGTAGGACAGGCCATAGCAATCAGCCCCAGCATTTT.

This clonotype was recorded at least ten times. The rearrangement joins TRBV14 to TRBJ2-1, with D unclear. This CDR3 is 13 amino acids long. The germline V and J ends were trimmed by 0 bases and 5 bases, with 5 bases remaining between them. From germline, CDR1 is SGHDN and CDR2 FVKESK. The CDR3 DNA follows: TGTGCCAGCAGCCAAGACAGGCACAATGAGCAGTTCTTC. Protein sequence: CASSQDRHNEQFF.

This sequence joins TRBV18 and TRBJ1-4; weak D call: TRBD1 (5 bases). The V and J ends lost 2 bases and 4 bases respectively, with 11 bases between them. CDR3 length: 15 residues. From germline, CDR1 is KGHSH and CDR2 LQKENI. CDR3 nucleotides: TGTGCCAGCTCACCAAGGACAATTCTTAATGAAAAACTGTTTTTT. It specifies CASSPRTILNEKLFF.

The chain employs TRBV20-1 and TRBJ2-7; the match to TRBD2 covers 12 bases. This CDR3 spans 16 amino acids. Trimming removed 0 bases from V and 4 bases from J; junction bases left unmatched: 7. Germline V CDR1 and CDR2: DFQATT, SNEGSKA (reference sequence). CDR3 region: CSARDSTSGGMYEQYF. The CDR3 DNA follows: TGCAGTGCTAGAGATAGTACTAGCGGGGGGATGTACGAGCAGTACTTC.

V usage is TRBV6-5 and J usage is TRBJ2-2; D possibly matches TRBD1 or TRBD2 (5 bases each). Per the germline V gene, CDR1 is MNHEY and CDR2 is SVGAGI. V was pared by 1 base and J by 7 bases, with 16 bases between. The CDR3 consists of 16 residues. CDR3 coding DNA: TGTGCCAGCAGTTACTTTGGGACCCCAGTGGGCGGGGAGCTGTTTTTT. Translation gives CASSYFGTPVGGELFF.

This clonotype was observed many times. An end of the junction does not agree with germline; a read error may underlie this. The CDR3 sequence is CASSLGNQPQHF. Written as DNA, the CDR3 is TGTGCCAGCAGCTTAGGGAATCAGCCCCAGCATTTT. The rearrangement uses TRBV12-3 or TRBV12-4 and TRBJ1-5, with D unclear. The CDR3 length is 12 residues.

There are a few counts of this clonotype. The chain combines TRBV4-3 with TRBJ2-1, with TRBD2 identical over 8 bases. V was pared by 1 base and J by 1 base, with 6 bases of the junction left unmatched. Germline CDR1 and CDR2: LGHNA and YSLEER. There are 17 residues in the CDR3. CDR3: CASSQGSGGISYNEQFF. CDR3 nucleotide sequence: TGCGCCAGCAGCCAAGGGAGCGGGGGAATATCCTACAATGAGCAGTTCTTC.

This clonotype was detected a few times. The chain carries TRBV9 and TRBJ2-7; D not certain. Trimming pared 6 bases from V and 4 bases from J, leaving 14 bases between. This CDR3 has 13 residues. Germline V gene lookup returns CDR1 SGDLS and CDR2 YYNGEE. In DNA, the CDR3 is TGTGCCAGCAACCCGGGTCCCAAATACGAGCAGTACTTC. It yields the protein CASNPGPKYEQYF.

This clonotype was detected only a few times. V usage is TRBV3-1 and J usage is TRBJ2-2; TRBD2 might be the D (6 bases). The germline V gene encodes CDR1 LGHDT and CDR2 YNNKEL (reference sequence). Trimming pared 3 bases from V and 3 bases from J, leaving 23 bases between. The CDR3 totals 19 residues. The CDR3 loop is CASSQADDDLTSHTGELFF. In DNA form, the CDR3 reads TGTGCCAGCAGCCAGGCAGATGATGACCTTACTAGCCACACCGGGGAGCTGTTTTTT.

This clonotype was detected only once. This rearrangement joins TRBV5-4 to TRBJ2-3; no clear D. V lost 7 bases, J lost 0 bases, and 9 bases lay in between. CDR1 and CDR2 (germline): SGHNT, YYREEE (reference sequence). The CDR3 loop spans 13 amino acids. CDR3 amino acids: CASGSDSTDTQYF. CDR3 DNA: TGTGCCAGCGGCTCGGACAGCACAGATACGCAGTATTTT. The whole variable domain, filled in from reference TRBV5-4 and TRBJ2-3, reads ETGVTQSPTHLIKTRGQQVTLRCSSQSGHNTVSWYQQALGQGPQFIFQYYREEENGRGNFPPRFSGLQFPNYSSELNVNALELDDSALYLCASGSDSTDTQYFGPGTRLTVL.

This clonotype was seen more than once but under ten times. The J gene is TRBJ2-2, the V gene TRBV12-5; D is ambiguous. Trimming cost V 0 bases and J 7 bases, with 6 bases left between them. The CDR3 sequence is 13 residues long. From germline, CDR1 is LGHNT and CDR2 FRNRAP. The CDR3 sequence is CASGLVRIGELFF. The CDR3, as DNA: TGTGCTAGTGGTTTGGTACGGATCGGGGAGCTGTTTTTT.

The chain combines TRBV11-2 with TRBJ2-1; 9 bases match TRBD2. CDR3 length: 16 residues. Germline lookup yields CDR1 SGHAT and CDR2 FQNNGV. Trimming took 4 bases from V and 6 from J; bases not matched to a gene: 10. The DNA of the CDR3 is TGTGCCAGCAGCTCGATCGCGGGAGGGCCCGGCAATGAGCAGTTCTTC. It is translated as CASSSIAGGPGNEQFF.

This rearrangement joins TRBV24-1 to TRBJ1-2; D uncertain. The length of the CDR3 is 15 residues. Trimming took 4 bases from V and 3 from J, leaving 14 bases between them. CDR1 and CDR2 from the germline V gene are KGHDR and SFDVKD. CDR3 amino acids: CATSDRWAMDYGYTF. Here the CDR3 DNA reads TGTGCCACCAGTGACCGCTGGGCCATGGACTATGGCTACACCTTC.

J is TRBJ1-1 and V is TRBV19; perhaps TRBD1 as D (5 bases). V lost 6 bases to trimming and J lost 8 bases, with 19 bases between them. The CDR3 contains 14 residues. Germline loops: CDR1 LNHDA, CDR2 SQIVND (reference sequence). CDR3 residues: CASSRQSLLEEAFF. For the CDR3, the DNA is TGTGCCAGTAGCCGACAGAGCTTACTTGAAGAAGCTTTCTTT.

This clonotype was observed once. CDR3 DNA: TGTGCCAGCAGTCTCCAACCGACAGCCTCCTACGAGCAGTACTTC. Amino acid sequence: CASSLQPTASYEQYF. The rearrangement links TRBV6-1 to TRBJ2-7, with a tentative D call TRBD1 (5 bases). The CDR3 is 15 amino acids. Germline V gene data show CDR1 as MNHNS and CDR2 as SASEGT. Trimming pared 5 bases from V and 0 bases from J, leaving 14 bases between.

This clonotype appeared a few times. This chain joins TRBV21-1 and TRBJ2-7; the table gives TRBD2 as D, unverified against the DNA. TRBV21-1 is a documented pseudogene. The CDR3 spans 14 residues. CDR3 amino acids: CASSKPGLFYEQYF. The CDR3 bases are TGTGCCAGCAGCAAACCGGGACTATTCTACGAGCAGTACTTC.

The chain combines TRBV3-1 with TRBJ1-3, with 11 bases matching TRBD1. Germline V gene data show CDR1 as LGHDT and CDR2 as YNNKEL (reference sequence). V gave up 3 bases and J gave up 0 bases; unmatched junction bases: 4. The length of the CDR3 is 17 residues. CDR3 DNA sequence: TGTGCCAGCAGCCATGGGACAGGGGGGCACTCTGGAAACACCATATATTTT. It specifies CASSHGTGGHSGNTIYF. The full variable domain, with the rest looked up from reference TRBV3-1 and TRBJ1-3, is DTAVSQTPKYLVTQMGNDKSIKCEQNLGHDTMYWYKQDSKKFLKIMFSYNNKELIINETVPNRFSPKSPDKAHLNLHINSLELGDSAVYFCASSHGTGGHSGNTIYFGEGSWLTVV.

CDR3 nucleotides: TGTGCCAGCAGCTTAGCGGGGGGGTGGCGAGAGACCCAGTACTTC. Residues: CASSLAGGWRETQYF. This chain links TRBV7-2 with TRBJ2-5, with 7 bases fitting TRBD2. The CDR3 has 15 amino acids. Germline CDR1 is SGHTA and CDR2 is FQGNSA. V was pared by 0 bases and J by 4 bases, with 5 bases of the junction left unmatched.